The rows below give T cell receptor beta chains drawn from one sample of a study of regulatory T cells in long-lasting Graves disease. TCRdb redid the calling of the multiplex PCR reads with MiXCR, one entry per CDR3 protein. Of some 440,000 distinct CDR3 sequences in the sample, about 20% were seen once. Sequencing was performed on peripheral blood mononuclear cells (PBMCs), taken when the disease was refractory, from a patient treated with antithyroid drugs. These receptor sequences come from a female donor with Graves disease. Both conserved end residues are part of each CDR3. Each record gives: J gene, clone size, D gene, V gene, CDR3 length, CDR3 DNA, CDR3 protein. D genes are given only for firm matches. Clone size is stated in some rows and not others, as once, few, many or a class when expanded.

>TRBJ2-4|few|.|TRBV24-1|15
TGTGCCACCCAAAAAAGTGGGACCCTCAAAAACATTCAGTACTTC
CATQKSGTLKNIQYF
>TRBJ2-2|.|.|TRBV9|15
TGTGCCAGCAGCACCCTGACAGGGAACACCGGGGAGCTGTTTTTT
CASSTLTGNTGELFF
>TRBJ2-5|many|TRBD1|TRBV28|15
TGTGCCAGCAGTTTCCTGGACAGGGGCCAAGAGACCCAGTACTTC
CASSFLDRGQETQYF
>TRBJ2-7|many|.|TRBV7-2|15
TGTGCCAGCAGCTACGGGCCCCGGGGGCTCTACGAGCAGTACTTC
CASSYGPRGLYEQYF
>TRBJ2-6|.|.|TRBV29-1|16
TGCAGCGTTGTGGAGGGTGGAGGATCTGGGGCCAACGTCCTGACTTTC
CSVVEGGGSGANVLTF
>TRBJ2-2|.|.|TRBV19|13
TGTGCCAGTGGCCCCCTGGGGACCGGGGAGCTGTTTTTT
CASGPLGTGELFF
>TRBJ1-6|.|.|TRBV12-3/TRBV12-4|13
TGTGCCAGCAGTGAGCCGACCGCTTCTCCCCTCCACTTT
CASSEPTASPLHF
>TRBJ1-1|.|.|TRBV29-1|11
TGCAGCGTAAGGGGGAGGACTGAAGCTTTCTTT
CSVRGRTEAFF
>TRBJ1-2|many|.|TRBV18|16
TGTGCCAGCTCAAGACTACGGACGGATGCTAACTATGGCTACACCTTC
CASSRLRTDANYGYTF
>TRBJ1-1|many|.|TRBV3-1|14
TGTGCCAGCAGCCAAAAGAGGGTCGACACTGAAGCTTTCTTT
CASSQKRVDTEAFF
>TRBJ2-7|many|.|TRBV6-1|13
TGTGCCAGCAGTGTCAGGGGTTCCTACGAGCAGTACTTC
CASSVRGSYEQYF
>TRBJ1-1|.|.|TRBV30|13
TGTGCCTGGAGTGTAAGGGCTAACACTGAAGCTTTCTTT
CAWSVRANTEAFF
>TRBJ2-5|many|.|TRBV30|11
TGTGCCTGGAGTGCTTTGGAGACCCAGTACTTC
CAWSALETQYF
>TRBJ2-7|few|.|TRBV6-5|12
TGTGCCAGCAGTTACCTAGTGGGCGAGCAGTACTTC
CASSYLVGEQYF
>TRBJ2-7|many|TRBD1|TRBV7-2|21
TGTGCCAGCAGCTTAGGCACCTGGGGTCCGGGACAGGGACAATCGATGGGGGAGCAGTACTTC
CASSLGTWGPGQGQSMGEQYF
>TRBJ1-1|many|TRBD1|TRBV12-3/TRBV12-4|12
TGTGCCAGCAGCCAACGACAGGGGAGAGCTTTCTTT
CASSQRQGRAFF
>TRBJ1-1|many|.|TRBV18|13
TGTGCCAGCAGCCCGGGACAGAACACTGAAGCTTTCTTT
CASSPGQNTEAFF
>TRBJ2-7|.|.|TRBV28|14
TGTGCCAGCAGTCCGAACACGGGAGCATACGAGCAGTACTTC
CASSPNTGAYEQYF
>TRBJ2-7|many|TRBD1|TRBV6-1|14
TGTGCCAGCGGCACTTCAGGGGGTGTAAGCGAGCAGTACTTC
CASGTSGGVSEQYF
>TRBJ2-1|few|TRBD2|TRBV6-1|14
TGTGCCAGTGATGGGGGGAGGGCCCTCGATGAGCAGTTCTTC
CASDGGRALDEQFF
>TRBJ2-5|many|TRBD2|TRBV7-2|14
TGTGCCAGCAGCCCAGGACTAGCCCGAGTGACCCAGTACTTC
CASSPGLARVTQYF
>TRBJ1-1|few|.|TRBV30|11
TGTGCCTGGAGTACAACAGGGCCGGCTTTCTTT
CAWSTTGPAFF
>TRBJ2-7|many|.|TRBV2|15
TGTGCCAGCAGCTCGAGGGAACTACTAAACTACGAGCAGTACTTC
CASSSRELLNYEQYF
>TRBJ1-2|many|TRBD1|TRBV3-1|14
TGTGCCAGCAGCCAAGGGACAGGTAAACGTGGCTACACCTTC
CASSQGTGKRGYTF
>TRBJ1-1|.|.|TRBV28|12
TGTGCCAGCAGTACAGGGCAGGGTGAAGCTTTCTTT
CASSTGQGEAFF
>TRBJ2-1|.|TRBD2|TRBV6-1|15
TGTGCCAGCAGACCTAGCGGGAGGTCCTACAATGAGCAGTTCTTC
CASRPSGRSYNEQFF
>TRBJ1-1|many|.|TRBV3-1|15
TGTGCCAGCAGCCAAGATCAGTCCTTGAACACTGAAGCTTTCTTT
CASSQDQSLNTEAFF
>TRBJ2-5|.|.|TRBV7-9|13
TGTGCCTGGAAAACCCAGGGACAAGAGACCCAGTACTTC
CAWKTQGQETQYF
>TRBJ2-5|.|.|TRBV5-1|17
TGCGCCAGCAGCTTGGTGGCAGGGGCTCGGGGCCAAGAGACCCAGTACTTC
CASSLVAGARGQETQYF
>TRBJ1-1|many|.|TRBV7-2|17
TGTGCCAGCAGCTTAGTTTCGGCGGGTGGGAGGCCTCCCAAAGCTTTCTTT
CASSLVSAGGRPPKAFF
>TRBJ2-7|.|TRBD2|TRBV6-1|14
TGTGCCAGCAGCGACCCCGGGACTAGCGCCGAGCAGTACTTC
CASSDPGTSAEQYF
>TRBJ1-2|many|.|TRBV6-1|13
TGTGCCAGCAGTGACGGACTTAACTATGGCTACACCTTC
CASSDGLNYGYTF
>TRBJ1-1|many|.|TRBV2|15
TGTGCCAGCAGTGGATCGCGGGTAGCTGACACTGAAGCTTTCTTT
CASSGSRVADTEAFF
>TRBJ2-3|.|TRBD2|TRBV6-1|15
TGTGCCAGCAGTCGACTAGCGGGAGCTAAAGATACGCAGTATTTT
CASSRLAGAKDTQYF
>TRBJ1-1|.|.|TRBV20-1|11
TGCAGTGCTAGCTCCCGCTTAGGAGCTTTCTTT
CSASSRLGAFF
>TRBJ2-7|many|TRBD2|TRBV28|15
TGTGCCAGTAGTGGCGGGAGTATTTTGGTCTACGAGCAGTACTTC
CASSGGSILVYEQYF
>TRBJ2-7|.|.|TRBV20-1|13
TGCAGTGCTAGAACGTATATGTCCTACGAGCAGTACTTC
CSARTYMSYEQYF
>TRBJ1-1|many|TRBD1|TRBV2|15
TGTGCCAGCAGTCTGGGACAGGGGGGAGCCACTGAAGCTTTCTTT
CASSLGQGGATEAFF
>TRBJ2-7|many|.|TRBV11-2|15
TGTGCCAGCAGCAAGACGACAGGACTCTCCTACGAGCAGTACTTC
CASSKTTGLSYEQYF
>TRBJ2-7|few|.|TRBV27|14
TGTGCCAGCAGTTTATCGTTCAGGTCCTACGAGCAGTACTTC
CASSLSFRSYEQYF
>TRBJ1-4|few|.|TRBV29-1|16
TGCAGCGTTGCGGACCCCGGGAATGGAACTAATGAAAAACTGTTTTTT
CSVADPGNGTNEKLFF
>TRBJ2-7|many|.|TRBV6-1|14
TGTGCCAGCAGACCGCTCGCCCAGGGCTACGAGCAGTACTTC
CASRPLAQGYEQYF
>TRBJ2-1|.|.|TRBV9|16
TGTGCCAGCAGCGTAGTCCGGGGGAGTCCCTACAATGAGCAGTTCTTC
CASSVVRGSPYNEQFF